This TCR beta chain was sequenced during a study of cytomegalovirus exposure and HLA in healthy donors. Study results and caveats: Serostatus for CMV was the only available immune exposure information. Later work found that TCR association rates differed between HLA loci; DRB1 had the most and HLA-C the fewest. When presence/absence was analysed, sequencing depth was taken to be roughly uniform across donors.

Whereas donors were nominally healthy upon sampling, unrecorded immune exposures were probable. Amplification used 60 Vbeta primers and 13 Jbeta primers. Libraries were prepared by immunoSEQ multiplex PCR; TCRdb keeps only in-frame clonotypes and omits some of them. The repertoire holds under 70,000 clones, with over 70% as singletons. Germline CDR1 reads MRHNA; CDR2 reads SNTAGT. V lost 3 bases to trimming and J lost 2 bases; unmatched junction nucleotides: 5. CDR3 length: 18 amino acids. A word on this clone: Its antigen is as yet unknown.

This TCR derives from a male donor in good health and CMV-seropositive. The chain employs TRBV6-4 and TRBJ2-2, with 14 bases aligning to TRBD2. What was sequenced was PBMCs. This CDR3 is CASSERGLAGANTGELFF. The CDR3 coding sequence is TGTGCCAGCAGTGAAAGGGGACTAGCGGGGGCCAACACCGGGGAGCTGTTTTTT.